This paragraph covers one T cell receptor beta chain sequence. This sample was included in a study of blood T cell repertoires in COVID-19. The ends lost 3 bases at V and 4 bases at J; junction bases unmatched: 5. Germline V gene sequence: CDR1 KGHSH, CDR2 LQKENI. This CDR3 is built from 15 residues. Clones were read by immunoSEQ multiplex PCR, and TCRdb kept only the in-frame ones, dropping some. This sample yields around 300,000 clones, of which about nine tenths are seen a single time; 3.7% belongs to the top ten. The sample taken for sequencing was peripheral blood. The chain combines TRBV18 with TRBJ2-5; 10 bases map to TRBD2. This sequence originates from a woman aged 40 to 50 with acute or convalescent COVID-19. The CDR3 loop is CASSPSGGAPETQYF. The CDR3 nucleotides are TGTGCCAGCTCACCCAGCGGGGGGGCTCCAGAGACCCAGTACTTC.